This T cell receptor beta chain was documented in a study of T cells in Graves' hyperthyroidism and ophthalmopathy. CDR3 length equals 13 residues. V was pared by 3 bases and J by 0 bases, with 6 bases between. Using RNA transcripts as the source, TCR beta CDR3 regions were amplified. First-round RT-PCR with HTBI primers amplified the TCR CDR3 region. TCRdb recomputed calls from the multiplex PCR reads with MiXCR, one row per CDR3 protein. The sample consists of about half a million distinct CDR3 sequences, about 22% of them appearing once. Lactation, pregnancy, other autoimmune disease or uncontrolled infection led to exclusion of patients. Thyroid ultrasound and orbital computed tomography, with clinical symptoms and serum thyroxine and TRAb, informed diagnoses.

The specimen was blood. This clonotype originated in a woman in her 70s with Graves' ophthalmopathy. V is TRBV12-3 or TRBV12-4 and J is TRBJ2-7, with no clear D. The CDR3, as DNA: TGTGCCAGCAGTTTCTGGCACTCCTACGAGCAGTACTTC. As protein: CASSFWHSYEQYF.